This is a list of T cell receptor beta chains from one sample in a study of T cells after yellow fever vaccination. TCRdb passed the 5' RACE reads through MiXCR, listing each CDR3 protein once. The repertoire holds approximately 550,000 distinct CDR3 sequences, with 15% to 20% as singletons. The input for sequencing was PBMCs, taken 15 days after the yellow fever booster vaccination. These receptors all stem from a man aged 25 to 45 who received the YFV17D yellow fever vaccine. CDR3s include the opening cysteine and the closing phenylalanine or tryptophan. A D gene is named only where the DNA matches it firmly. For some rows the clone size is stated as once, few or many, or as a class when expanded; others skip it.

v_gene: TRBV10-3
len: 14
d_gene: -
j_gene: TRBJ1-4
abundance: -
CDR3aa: CAIRKGGSDEKLFF
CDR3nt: TGTGCCATCAGGAAGGGGGGTTCCGACGAAAAACTGTTTTTT

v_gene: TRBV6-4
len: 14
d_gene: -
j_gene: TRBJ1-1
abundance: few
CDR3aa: CASSRTAGNTEAFF
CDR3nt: TGTGCCAGCTCTAGAACCGCAGGCAACACTGAAGCTTTCTTT

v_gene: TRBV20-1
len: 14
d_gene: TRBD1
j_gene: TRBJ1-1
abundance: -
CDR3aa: CSALRQGGYTEAFF
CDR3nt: TGCAGTGCTCTTCGACAGGGCGGGTACACTGAAGCTTTCTTT

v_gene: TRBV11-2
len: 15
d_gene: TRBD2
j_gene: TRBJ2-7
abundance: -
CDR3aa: CASSLGSGALLEQYF
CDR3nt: TGTGCCAGCAGCTTAGGTAGCGGGGCTCTCTTAGAGCAGTACTTC

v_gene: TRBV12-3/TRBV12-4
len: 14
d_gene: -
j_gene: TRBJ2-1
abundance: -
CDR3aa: CASSFSAGDNEQFF
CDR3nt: TGTGCCAGCAGTTTCTCGGCCGGAGACAATGAGCAGTTCTTC

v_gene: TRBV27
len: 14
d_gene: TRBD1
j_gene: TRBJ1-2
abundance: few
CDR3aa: CASSLSGQGTGYTF
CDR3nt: TGTGCCAGCAGTTTATCGGGACAGGGGACTGGCTACACCTTC

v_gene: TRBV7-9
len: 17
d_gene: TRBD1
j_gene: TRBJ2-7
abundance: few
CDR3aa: CASSPRIGTVERYEQYF
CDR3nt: TGTGCCAGCAGCCCCCGTATCGGGACAGTCGAACGCTACGAGCAGTACTTC

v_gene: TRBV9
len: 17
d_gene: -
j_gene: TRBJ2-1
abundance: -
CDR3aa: CASSPPDESSSYNEQFF
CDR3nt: TGTGCCAGCAGCCCCCCGGATGAGTCCAGCTCCTACAATGAGCAGTTCTTC

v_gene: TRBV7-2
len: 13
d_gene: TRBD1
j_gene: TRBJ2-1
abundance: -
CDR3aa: CASSGDSRDEQFF
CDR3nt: TGTGCCAGCAGCGGGGACAGCCGCGATGAGCAGTTCTTC

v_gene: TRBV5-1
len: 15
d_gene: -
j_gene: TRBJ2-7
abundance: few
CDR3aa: CASSLTGTNFYEQYF
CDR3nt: TGCGCCAGCAGCTTGACCGGGACCAACTTCTACGAGCAGTACTTC

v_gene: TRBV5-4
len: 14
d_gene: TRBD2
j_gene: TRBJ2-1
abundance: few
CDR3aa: CASSLVAGGHEQFF
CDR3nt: TGTGCCAGCAGCTTGGTTGCGGGAGGTCATGAGCAGTTCTTC

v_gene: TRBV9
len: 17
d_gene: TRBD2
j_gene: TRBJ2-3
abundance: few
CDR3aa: CASSVFAGDRGTDTQYF
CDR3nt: TGTGCCAGCAGCGTATTCGCGGGAGATCGGGGCACAGATACGCAGTATTTT

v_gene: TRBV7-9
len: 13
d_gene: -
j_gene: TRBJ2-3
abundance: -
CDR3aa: CASSLDGADTQYF
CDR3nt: TGTGCCAGCAGCCTAGATGGGGCAGATACGCAGTATTTT

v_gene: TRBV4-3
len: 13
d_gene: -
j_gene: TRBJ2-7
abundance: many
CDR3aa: CASSLNTNYEQYF
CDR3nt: TGCGCCAGCAGCCTCAACACCAACTACGAGCAGTACTTC

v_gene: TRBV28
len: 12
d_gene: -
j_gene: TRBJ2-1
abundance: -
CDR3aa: CASSWSSDEQFF
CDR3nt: TGTGCCAGCAGTTGGTCTAGCGATGAGCAGTTCTTC

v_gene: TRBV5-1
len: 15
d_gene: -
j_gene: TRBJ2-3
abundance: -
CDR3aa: CASSLPDRGTDTQYF
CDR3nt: TGCGCCAGCAGCTTGCCCGACCGGGGCACAGATACGCAGTATTTT

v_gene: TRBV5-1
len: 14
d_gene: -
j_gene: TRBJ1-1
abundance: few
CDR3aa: CASSLDGADTEAFF
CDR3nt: TGCGCCAGCAGCTTGGATGGGGCGGATACTGAAGCTTTCTTT

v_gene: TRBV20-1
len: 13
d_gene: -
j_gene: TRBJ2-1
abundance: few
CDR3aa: CSPTESSYNEQFF
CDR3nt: TGCAGTCCCACAGAAAGCTCCTACAATGAGCAGTTCTTC

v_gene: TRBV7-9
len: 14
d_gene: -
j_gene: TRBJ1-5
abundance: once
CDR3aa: CASSNRISNQPQHF
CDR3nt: TGTGCCAGCAGCAACAGGATTAGCAATCAGCCCCAGCATTTT

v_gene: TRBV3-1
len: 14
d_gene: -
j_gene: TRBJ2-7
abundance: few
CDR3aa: CASSLFNGDDEQYF
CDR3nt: TGTGCCAGCAGCCTTTTTAACGGGGACGACGAGCAGTACTTC

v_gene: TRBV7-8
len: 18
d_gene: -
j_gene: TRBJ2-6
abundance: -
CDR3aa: CASSLARDSYSGANVLTF
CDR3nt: TGTGCCAGCAGCTTAGCGCGGGACAGCTACTCTGGGGCCAACGTCCTGACTTTC

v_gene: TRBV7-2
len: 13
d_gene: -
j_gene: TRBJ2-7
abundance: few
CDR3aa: CASSLEGTGRQYF
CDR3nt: TGTGCCAGCAGCTTAGAAGGGACCGGGCGACAGTACTTC

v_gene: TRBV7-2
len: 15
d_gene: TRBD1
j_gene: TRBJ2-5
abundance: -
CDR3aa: CASRVKGGASETQYF
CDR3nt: TGTGCCAGCAGAGTTAAAGGGGGCGCGTCTGAGACCCAGTACTTC

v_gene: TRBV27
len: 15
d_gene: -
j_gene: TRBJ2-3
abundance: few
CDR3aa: CASSLSRPEINTQYF
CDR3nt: TGTGCCAGCAGTTTATCGAGACCTGAAATTAATACGCAGTATTTT

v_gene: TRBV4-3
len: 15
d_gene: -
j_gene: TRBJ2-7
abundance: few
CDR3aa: CASSQVIGPLDEQYF
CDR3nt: TGCGCCAGCAGCCAAGTTATAGGTCCTTTGGACGAGCAGTACTTC

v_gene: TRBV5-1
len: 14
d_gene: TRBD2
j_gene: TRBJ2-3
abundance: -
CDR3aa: CASRTSGRGNTQYF
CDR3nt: TGCGCCAGCCGGACTAGCGGGAGAGGAAATACGCAGTATTTT

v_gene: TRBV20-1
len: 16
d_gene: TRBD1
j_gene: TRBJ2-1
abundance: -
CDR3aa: CSARPGDRGHVNEQFF
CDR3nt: TGCAGTGCTAGGCCCGGGGACAGGGGGCATGTTAATGAGCAGTTCTTC

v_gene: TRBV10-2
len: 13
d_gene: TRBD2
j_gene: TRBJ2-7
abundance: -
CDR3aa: CASAGGMTYEQYF
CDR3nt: TGCGCCAGCGCGGGAGGGATGACCTACGAGCAGTACTTC

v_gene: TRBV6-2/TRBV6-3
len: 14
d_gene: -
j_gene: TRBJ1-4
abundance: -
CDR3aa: CASQGAAANEKLFF
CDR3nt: TGTGCCAGCCAAGGGGCTGCGGCTAATGAAAAACTGTTTTTT

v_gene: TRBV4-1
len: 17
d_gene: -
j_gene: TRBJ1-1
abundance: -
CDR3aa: CASSQDRERSMNTEAFF
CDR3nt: TGCGCCAGCAGCCAAGATCGGGAGAGGTCCATGAACACTGAAGCTTTCTTT

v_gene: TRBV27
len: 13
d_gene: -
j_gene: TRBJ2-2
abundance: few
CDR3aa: CARKRSNTGELFF
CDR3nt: TGTGCCAGGAAGCGGTCGAACACCGGGGAGCTGTTTTTT

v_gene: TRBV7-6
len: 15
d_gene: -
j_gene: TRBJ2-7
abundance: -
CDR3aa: CASSLEGTTYYEQYF
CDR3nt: TGTGCCAGCAGCCTAGAGGGGACAACTTACTACGAGCAGTACTTC

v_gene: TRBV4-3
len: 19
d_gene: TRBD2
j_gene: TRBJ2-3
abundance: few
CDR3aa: CASSHLPRLAGLFQDTQYF
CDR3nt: TGCGCCAGCAGCCACCTCCCCCGACTAGCGGGGTTATTTCAAGATACGCAGTATTTT

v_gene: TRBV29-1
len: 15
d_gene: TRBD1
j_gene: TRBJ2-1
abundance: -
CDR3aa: CSVAGGQGAKNEQFF
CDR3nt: TGCAGCGTCGCCGGGGGACAGGGGGCGAAGAATGAGCAGTTCTTC

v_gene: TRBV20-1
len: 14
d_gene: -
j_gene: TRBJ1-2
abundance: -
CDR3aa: CSARFQGGSYGYTF
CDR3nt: TGCAGTGCTAGATTTCAGGGTGGTAGCTATGGCTACACCTTC

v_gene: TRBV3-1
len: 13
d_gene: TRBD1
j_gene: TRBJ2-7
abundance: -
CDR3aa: CASSRGQNYEQYF
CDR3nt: TGTGCCAGCTCACGGGGACAGAATTACGAGCAGTACTTC

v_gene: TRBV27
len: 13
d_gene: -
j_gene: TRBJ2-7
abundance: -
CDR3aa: CASSFLDSYEQYF
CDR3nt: TGTGCCAGCAGTTTCCTAGACTCCTACGAGCAGTACTTC

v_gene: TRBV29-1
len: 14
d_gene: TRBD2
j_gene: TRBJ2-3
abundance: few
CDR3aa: CSVGQRAGEDTQYF
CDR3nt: TGCAGCGTCGGGCAACGAGCGGGAGAAGATACGCAGTATTTT

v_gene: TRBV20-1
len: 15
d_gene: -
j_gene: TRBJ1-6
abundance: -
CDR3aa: CSAHHIGPGLQILHF
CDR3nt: TGCAGTGCTCACCATATCGGCCCAGGCCTCCAAATCCTCCACTTT

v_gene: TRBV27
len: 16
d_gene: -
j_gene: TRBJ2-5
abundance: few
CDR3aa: CASSLMRAGYQETQYF
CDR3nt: TGTGCCAGCAGTTTAATGAGGGCGGGGTACCAAGAGACCCAGTACTTC

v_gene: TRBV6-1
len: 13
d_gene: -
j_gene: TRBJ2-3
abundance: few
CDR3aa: CASKRIITDTQYF
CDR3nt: TGTGCCAGCAAGAGAATAATCACAGATACGCAGTATTTT

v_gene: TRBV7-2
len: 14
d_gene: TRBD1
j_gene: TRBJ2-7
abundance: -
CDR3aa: CASSAARTGYEQYF
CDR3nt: TGTGCCAGCAGCGCCGCAAGGACAGGCTACGAGCAGTACTTC

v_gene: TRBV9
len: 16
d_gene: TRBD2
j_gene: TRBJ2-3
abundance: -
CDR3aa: CASSVTGGHSTDTQYF
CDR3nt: TGTGCCAGCAGCGTGACGGGAGGGCATAGCACAGATACGCAGTATTTT